This is a list of T cell receptor beta chains from one sample in a study of preoperative IRX-2 immunotherapy in early breast cancer. Produced via immunoSEQ multiplex PCR; TCRdb's table is partial and in-frame only. The data contain around 35,000 clones, 90% to 95% of them singletons. The sample was acquired from a patient treated with IRX-2 immunotherapy. Receptors were obtained from a human donor with breast cancer. Each CDR3 is given with its conserved first and last residue. A D gene is named only where the DNA matches it firmly. Expanded clones are given a class, and other clones once, few, many or no size at all.

j_call | v_call | clone_size | d_call | cdr3_aa | cdr3_nt
TRBJ2-5 | TRBV9 | . | TRBD2 | CASSGRLAGGRGETQYF | TGTGCCAGCAGCGGCAGACTAGCGGGAGGGCGGGGAGAGACCCAGTACTTC
TRBJ1-2 | TRBV19 | once | . | CASSTDTGTVSGYTF | TGTGCCAGTAGTACGGACACCGGGACGGTGAGCGGCTACACCTTC
TRBJ2-7 | TRBV9 | . | . | CASSLRTDWWEQYF | TGTGCCAGCAGCCTTCGAACGGACTGGTGGGAGCAGTACTTC
TRBJ2-7 | TRBV4-1 | . | TRBD2 | CASSPASGGAYEQYF | TGCGCCAGCAGCCCGGCTAGCGGGGGGGCGTACGAGCAGTACTTC
TRBJ2-7 | TRBV29-1 | . | . | CSGRLDGYEQYF | TGCAGCGGCCGATTGGACGGCTACGAGCAGTACTTC
TRBJ1-1 | TRBV7-9 | . | TRBD1 | CASSWTGTEAFF | TGTGCCAGCAGCTGGACAGGGACTGAAGCTTTCTTT
TRBJ2-1 | TRBV20-1 | few | . | CSATGQGKFF | TGCAGTGCTACAGGGCAGGGGAAGTTCTTC
TRBJ1-1 | TRBV5-1 | . | . | CASRPDSYTEAFF | TGCGCCAGCAGACCAGACAGTTACACTGAAGCTTTCTTT
TRBJ1-6 | TRBV5-1 | . | . | CASSLSGDSPLHF | TGCGCCAGCAGCTTGTCCGGGGATTCGCCCCTCCACTTT
TRBJ2-3 | TRBV7-6 | once | . | CASSLVPAGTDTQYF | TGTGCCAGCAGCTTAGTACCCGCAGGCACAGATACGCAGTATTTT
TRBJ2-7 | TRBV11-2 | . | . | CASSLVLAGSGVGQYF | TGTGCCAGCAGCTTAGTTTTGGCGGGGTCCGGCGTCGGGCAGTACTTC
TRBJ2-1 | TRBV5-8 | . | . | CASSLPSLDEQFF | TGTGCCAGCAGCTTACCTAGCCTCGATGAGCAGTTCTTC
TRBJ1-2 | TRBV7-9 | . | . | CASSRAAKGKGYTF | TGTGCCAGCAGTCGCGCCGCGAAGGGAAAGGGCTACACCTTC
TRBJ1-1 | TRBV9 | . | TRBD1 | CASSGRDREGRTEAFF | TGTGCCAGCAGCGGACGCGACAGGGAGGGGAGGACTGAAGCTTTCTTT
TRBJ2-7 | TRBV7-6 | . | . | CASSLVYPTRYYEQYF | TGTGCCAGCAGCTTAGTTTACCCCACAAGATACTACGAGCAGTACTTC
TRBJ1-1 | TRBV28 | once | . | CASGENTEAFF | TGTGCCAGCGGGGAGAACACTGAAGCTTTCTTT
TRBJ2-2 | TRBV7-2 | . | TRBD2 | CASSPPSGRAYDGELFF | TGTGCCAGCTCCCCCCCTAGCGGGAGGGCCTATGACGGGGAGCTGTTTTTT
TRBJ2-2 | TRBV5-1 | . | . | CASSWGSPPGELFF | TGCGCCAGCAGCTGGGGTAGTCCACCCGGGGAGCTGTTTTTT
TRBJ2-1 | TRBV9 | . | . | CASSALGGRSYNEQFF | TGTGCCAGCAGCGCGCTCGGAGGGAGGTCCTACAATGAGCAGTTCTTC
TRBJ2-7 | TRBV4-2 | . | . | CASSHHRDNYEQYF | TGTGCCAGCAGCCATCACCGGGACAACTACGAGCAGTACTTC
TRBJ1-2 | TRBV4-1 | . | . | CASSHGGAGIGYTF | TGCGCCAGCAGCCACGGGGGGGCAGGCATCGGCTACACCTTC
TRBJ1-1 | TRBV7-9 | . | . | CASSLYRGDEAFF | TGTGCCAGCAGCTTATATCGGGGGGATGAAGCTTTCTTT